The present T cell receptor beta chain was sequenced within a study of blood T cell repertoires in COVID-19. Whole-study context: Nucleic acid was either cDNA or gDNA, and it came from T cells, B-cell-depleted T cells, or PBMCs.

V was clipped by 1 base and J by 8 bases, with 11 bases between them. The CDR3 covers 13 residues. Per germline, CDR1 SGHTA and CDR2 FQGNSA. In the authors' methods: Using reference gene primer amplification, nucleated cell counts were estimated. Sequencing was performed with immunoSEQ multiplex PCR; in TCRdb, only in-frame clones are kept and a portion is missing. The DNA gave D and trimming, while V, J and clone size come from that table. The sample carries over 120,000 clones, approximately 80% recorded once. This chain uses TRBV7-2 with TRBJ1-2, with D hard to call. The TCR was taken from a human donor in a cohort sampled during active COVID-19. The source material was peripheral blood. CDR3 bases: TGTGCCAGCAGCTTAGTGAGAGGGAGCGGCTACACCTTC. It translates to CASSLVRGSGYTF.